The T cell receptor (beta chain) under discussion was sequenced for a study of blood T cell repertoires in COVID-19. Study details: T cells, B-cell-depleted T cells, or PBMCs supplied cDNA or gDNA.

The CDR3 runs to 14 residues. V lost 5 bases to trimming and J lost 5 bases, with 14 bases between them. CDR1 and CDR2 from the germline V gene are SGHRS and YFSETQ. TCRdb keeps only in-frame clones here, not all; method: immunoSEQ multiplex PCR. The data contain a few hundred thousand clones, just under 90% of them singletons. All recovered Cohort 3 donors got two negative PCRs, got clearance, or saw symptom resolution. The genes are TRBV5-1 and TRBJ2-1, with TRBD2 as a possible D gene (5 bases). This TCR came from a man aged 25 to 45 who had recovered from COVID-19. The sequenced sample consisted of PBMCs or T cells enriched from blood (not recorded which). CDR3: CASRGRAENNEQFF. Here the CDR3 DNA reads TGCGCCAGCAGGGGAAGAGCGGAAAACAATGAGCAGTTCTTC.